Each of the 24 T cell receptor beta chains below was sequenced from the same sample in a study of CD8+CD57+ T cells in acquired aplastic anemia. It was genomic DNA that served as the template for profiling TCR beta VDJ and CDR3. TCRdb re-derived calls from the reads in MiXCR, one entry per CDR3 protein. The sample has approximately 81,000 distinct CDR3 sequences, approximately 46% seen once. Sequencing was carried out using sorted CD4+, CD8+, or CD8+CD57+ T cells (not recorded which) from PBMCs. The receptors here all came from a human donor in good health, serving as a control.

Points on this clonotype: A junction end diverges from the germline sequence, so it may reflect a read error. The chain is built from TRBV6-1 and TRBJ1-1, with 9 bases matching TRBD1. Germline V gene data show CDR1 as MNHNS and CDR2 as SASEGT. The CDR3 spans 14 residues. As DNA, the CDR3 is TGTACCAGCAGACATGGACAGGGGATCACTGAAGCTTTCTTT. The encoded protein is CTSRHGQGITEAFF.

This clonotype was observed a few times. The rearrangement joins TRBV6-1 to TRBJ1-1; D uncertain. This CDR3 spans 14 amino acids. The V and J ends lost 1 base and 4 bases respectively, with 10 bases between them. CDR1 is MNHNS and CDR2 is SASEGT in the germline V gene. CDR3 protein: CASSEEQGITEAFF. The CDR3 DNA reads as TGTGCCAGCAGTGAAGAACAAGGGATCACTGAAGCTTTCTTT.

This clonotype turned up a few times. J is TRBJ2-7 and V is TRBV15; D is perhaps TRBD1 (6 bases). V was pared by 6 bases and J by 2 bases, with 14 bases between. CDR3 length: 14 residues. Per germline, CDR1 LNHNV and CDR2 YYDKDF (reference sequence). The CDR3 region is CATRRQGQTYEQYF. CDR3 in DNA: TGTGCCACCAGAAGGCAGGGGCAAACCTACGAGCAGTACTTC.

This clonotype was recorded once. The chain uses TRBV6-5 and TRBJ1-1; tentatively, D is TRBD1 (6 bases). Germline V gene sequence: CDR1 MNHEY, CDR2 SVGAGI. The V and J ends lost 3 bases and 7 bases respectively, with 9 bases between them. This CDR3 has 12 residues. The CDR3 nucleotides read TGTGCCAGCAGTTATGGGACAAGTGAAGCTTTCTTT. As protein: CASSYGTSEAFF.

There are many counts of this clonotype. This chain connects TRBV29-1 to TRBJ2-7, with D unclear. V was pared by 7 bases and J by 0 bases, with 10 bases between. The CDR3 has 12 residues. CDR1 and CDR2 (germline): SQVTM, ANQGSEA. CDR3 amino acids: CSAAGGSYEQYF. DNA for the CDR3: TGCAGCGCCGCTGGCGGCTCCTACGAGCAGTACTTC.

The chain carries TRBV4-1 and TRBJ1-1; 11 positions agree with TRBD1. This CDR3 is built from 19 residues. Germline loops: CDR1 MGHRA, CDR2 YSYEKL. The V gene end was trimmed by 0 bases and the J gene end by 7 bases; junction bases not matched to a gene: 16. CDR3 sequence reads: CASSQERTGGVLSIDEAFF. The CDR3 DNA sequence: TGCGCCAGCAGCCAAGAAAGGACAGGGGGCGTCCTCAGTATCGATGAAGCTTTCTTT.

A remark on this clonotype: A clone one base away is much larger, so this may be a read error. Without the conserved terminal phenylalanine or tryptophan, this CDR3 likely stems from a read error. The J gene is TRBJ1-1, the V gene TRBV14, with 9 bases aligning to TRBD1. Germline CDR1 SGHDN, CDR2 FVKESK. This CDR3 comprises 16 residues. V shed 4 bases, J shed 2 bases, and the junction held 8 bases outside the gene matches. CDR3 sequence reads: CASSPTTQGANTEAFL. The CDR3 region has the DNA TGTGCCAGCAGCCCGACAACACAGGGGGCCAACACTGAAGCTTTCCTT.

The genes are TRBV29-1 and TRBJ2-7, with no clear D. The CDR3 contains 14 residues. Germline CDR1 SQVTM, CDR2 ANQGSEA. Trimming pared 2 bases from V and 5 bases from J, leaving 16 bases between. In DNA, the CDR3 is TGCAGCGTTGAAATCCAGGCCACGGGCAACGAGCAGTACTTC. Its translation: CSVEIQATGNEQYF.

The chain is built from TRBV7-9 and TRBJ1-5; no reliable D call. Germline V gene lookup returns CDR1 SEHNR and CDR2 FQNEAQ (reference sequence). The CDR3 totals 13 residues. V was shortened by 6 bases and J by 1 base, with 7 bases between the two germline ends. This CDR3 is CASSGRSNQPQHF. DNA of the CDR3: TGTGCCAGCAGTGGACGGAGCAATCAGCCCCAGCATTTT.

Details on this clonotype: A much larger clone differs from this one at a single base, so this may be a read error. In this CDR3 the conserved last residue, phenylalanine or tryptophan, is missing, so a read error is likely. CDR3 DNA sequence: TGCGCCAGCAGCCAAGTATTGCAGCAAGAGACCCAGTACCTC. It yields the protein CASSQVLQQETQYL. The V call is TRBV4-1, the J call TRBJ2-5; the D is unclear. The germline gives CDR1 MGHRA, CDR2 YSYEKL. The CDR3 loop spans 14 amino acids. V was trimmed by 1 base and J by 2 bases, leaving 8 bases between them.

The genes are TRBV7-2 and TRBJ1-2, with D possibly TRBD1 on 6 matching bases. Between the trimmed V and J ends, which lost 2 bases and 5 bases, there was a span of 12 bases. This CDR3 spans 14 amino acids. CDR1 is SGHTA, CDR2 FQGNSA, per germline. CDR3 DNA sequence: TGTGCCAGCAGCTTACAGGGGTTGGATTATGGCTACACCTTC. This gives the protein CASSLQGLDYGYTF.

This clonotype appeared many times. The V call is TRBV20-1, the J call TRBJ2-2; 11 bases are a match to TRBD2. Germline loops: CDR1 DFQATT, CDR2 SNEGSKA (reference sequence). With 1 base clipped from V and 4 bases from J, the junction kept 8 bases outside the gene matches. This CDR3 region has 17 residues. The CDR3 reads CSARGSSGGRITGELFF. The CDR3 bases are TGCAGTGCTAGAGGCTCTAGCGGGGGGCGTATCACCGGGGAGCTGTTTTTT.

This sequence joins TRBV24-1 and TRBJ2-7; no definite D call. Trimming removed 9 bases from V and 7 bases from J, with 15 bases in between. The CDR3 spans 12 residues. CDR1 KGHDR and CDR2 SFDVKD come from the germline V gene. The CDR3, as DNA: TGTGCCACCCACCGGGCCCCTCCTGAGCAGTACTTC. Translation gives CATHRAPPEQYF.

This clonotype has a handful of counts. The V call is TRBV6-1, the J call TRBJ2-1, with a weak D call TRBD2 (7 bases). V shed 1 base and J shed 2 bases, with 15 bases lying between them. This CDR3 contains 17 residues. Germline loops: CDR1 MNHNS, CDR2 SASEGT. The CDR3 spells CASSEVSGGGPYNEQFF. CDR3 DNA sequence: TGTGCCAGCAGTGAAGTCTCGGGCGGGGGCCCCTACAATGAGCAGTTCTTC.

The V call is TRBV7-9, the J call TRBJ2-7; 7 bases line up with TRBD1. The CDR3 runs 15 residues. CDR1 is SEHNR, CDR2 FQNEAQ, per germline (reference sequence). The V and J ends lost 1 base and 3 bases, in that order; junction bases with no gene match: 6. The CDR3 protein is CASSLDKGAIYEQYF. Here the CDR3 DNA reads TGTGCCAGCAGCTTAGACAAGGGGGCGATCTACGAGCAGTACTTC.

This chain uses TRBV10-3 with TRBJ2-5; D is perhaps TRBD2 (7 bases). The CDR3 length is 12 residues. CDR1 is ENHRY and CDR2 is SYGVKD in the germline V gene. V was cut by 11 bases and J by 5 bases, with 15 bases left in between. The CDR3 bases are TGTGCCGGAGGGGGGGCCGGGGAGACCCAGTACTTC. Its protein product is CAGGGAGETQYF.

The V and J genes are TRBV30 and TRBJ1-4, with D perhaps matching TRBD1 (5 bases). Per germline, CDR1 GTSNPN and CDR2 SVGIG (reference sequence). The CDR3 sequence is 14 residues long. Trimming shortened V by 0 bases and J by 6 bases, and 11 bases separated the two germline ends. The CDR3 reads CAWSVQKGHEKLFF. CDR3 bases: TGTGCCTGGAGTGTGCAGAAGGGGCATGAAAAACTGTTTTTT.

The table lists this clonotype with many counts. The V gene is TRBV7-9, the J gene TRBJ1-4; 7 nucleotides line up with TRBD1. V was clipped by 5 bases and J by 4 bases; unmatched bases: 7. The germline CDR1 and CDR2 sequences are SEHNR and FQNEAQ (reference sequence). The CDR3 is 15 residues long. The DNA for the CDR3 is TGTGCCAGCAGCCCGACAGGGTATGGTAATGAAAAACTGTTTTTT. This encodes CASSPTGYGNEKLFF.

The chain is built from TRBV12-3 or TRBV12-4 and TRBJ2-1; 10 bases line up with TRBD2. J was trimmed by 7 bases and V by 6 bases; bases with no gene match: 9. The CDR3 runs to 15 residues. The CDR3 sequence is CASSPLAGESNEQFF. Here the CDR3 DNA reads TGTGCCAGCAGCCCTCTAGCGGGAGAGTCGAATGAGCAGTTCTTC.

The chain joins TRBV25-1 to TRBJ2-7; 11 bases map to TRBD2. Looked up from germline, CDR1 is MGHDK and CDR2 is SYGVNS. The CDR3 length is 15 residues. V dropped 6 bases and J dropped 4; count of bases not matched to a gene: 8. Here the CDR3 reads CASSLVSGGDYEQYV. CDR3 bases: TGTGCCAGCAGCTTAGTTAGCGGGGGGGATTACGAGCAGTACGTC.

In this sample, this clonotype turned up once. The rearrangement uses TRBV27 and TRBJ2-2, with no clear D. The length of the CDR3 is 13 residues. Germline CDR1 MNHEY, CDR2 SMNVEV (reference sequence). V was trimmed by 2 bases and J by 5 bases, leaving 6 bases between them. The CDR3 protein is CASSLVATGELFF. The CDR3 nucleotides read TGTGCCAGCAGTTTAGTAGCAACCGGGGAGCTGTTTTTT.

The chain couples TRBV12-3 or TRBV12-4 to TRBJ1-4; D is unclear. Trimming took off 7 bases at V and 11 bases at J, with 17 bases between the two ends. The CDR3 length is 13 residues. This chain's CDR3 is CASTHGYSGKLFF. The CDR3 coding sequence is TGTGCCAGCACCCACGGGTATTCGGGGAAACTGTTTTTT.

This clonotype was counted a few times. Just one base apart from a much larger clone, this may be a read error. It is likely a read error, because the conserved phenylalanine at the end of the CDR3 is missing. The DNA is omitted, as the CDR3 cannot be located on it reliably, and the CDR3 follows TCRdb's listing. The chain joins TRBV7-9 to TRBJ2-5. From its first to its last residue, the CDR3 has 12 amino acids. Germline V gives CDR1 SEHNR, CDR2 FQNEAQ (reference sequence). The CDR3 sequence: CASSLAGLDRYL.

This clonotype has only a few counts. A read error may be the cause here, since a much bigger clone is one base away. The chain carries TRBV24-1 and TRBJ2-3; 9 bases map to TRBD1. V trimming: 3 bases; J trimming: 4 bases; junction bases outside the gene matches: 7. CDR1 is KGHDR and CDR2 is SFDVKD in the germline V gene. This CDR3 region has 16 residues. This chain's CDR3 is CATSDTDRGCSDTQYF. In DNA, the CDR3 is TGTGCCACCAGTGATACCGACAGGGGGTGTTCAGATACGCAGTATTTT.